A single sample gave rise to the 28 T cell receptor beta chains below, sequenced in a study of blood T cell repertoires in COVID-19. Here immunoSEQ multiplex PCR was the method, and the copy in TCRdb shows in-frame clones only, minus some. The repertoire includes 150,000 or so clones, 70% to 90% of them detected once, and 4% sits in the top ten. Sequencing used peripheral blood. These receptors were collected from a woman aged 65 to 85 with acute or convalescent COVID-19.

The genes are TRBV6-2 or TRBV6-3 and TRBJ1-5; possible D gene TRBD1, 6 bases. V was trimmed by 5 bases and J by 3 bases, leaving 17 bases between them. CDR1 and CDR2 (germline): MNHEY, SVGEGT. The CDR3 totals 16 residues. CDR3 DNA sequence: TGTGCCAGCAGTGACCGGGGGGCAGGGAACAATCAGCCCCAGCATTTT. Its protein is CASSDRGAGNNQPQHF.

This CDR3 reads CASSQASGVTGELFF. The CDR3 coding sequence is TGTGCCAGCAGCCAAGCTAGCGGGGTGACCGGGGAGCTGTTTTTT. This chain uses TRBV3-1 (or the pseudogene TRBV3-2) with TRBJ2-2; the match to TRBD2 covers 9 bases. Germline V gives CDR1 LGHDT, CDR2 YNNKEL (reference sequence). V lost 1 base and J lost 5; bases outside the gene matches: 2. The CDR3 length is 15 residues.

CDR3 loop: CASSLNVGRKEAFF. The CDR3 bases are TGTGCCAGCAGCTTGAACGTGGGCAGGAAAGAAGCTTTCTTT. The genes are TRBV5-6 and TRBJ1-1; no reliable D call. The germline V and J ends were trimmed by 1 base and 8 bases, with 15 bases remaining between them. The CDR3 loop spans 14 amino acids. Germline V gene lookup returns CDR1 SGHDT and CDR2 YYEEEE.

The chain couples TRBV2 to TRBJ2-7; 11 bases match TRBD1. J was trimmed by 6 bases and V by 5 bases; bases with no gene match: 6. The CDR3 length is 14 residues. CDR1 SNHLY and CDR2 FYNNEI come from the germline V gene. The CDR3 DNA is TGTGCCAGCAGTACCGGGACAGGGGGTAGCGAGCAGTACTTC. This encodes CASSTGTGGSEQYF.

The V call is TRBV4-1, the J call TRBJ1-5; TRBD1 is a possible D gene (6 bases). This CDR3 spans 15 amino acids. Germline V gene sequence: CDR1 MGHRA, CDR2 YSYEKL. V was clipped by 4 bases and J by 2 bases, with 12 bases between them. For the CDR3, the DNA is TGCGCCAGCAGCCCCGGCAGACAGGGCAATCAGCCCCAGCATTTT. Translating it yields CASSPGRQGNQPQHF.

The V gene is TRBV5-8, the J gene TRBJ1-3; D perhaps matches TRBD1 (6 bases). Germline loops: CDR1 SGHTS, CDR2 YDEGEE. CDR3 length: 16 amino acids. Trimming left V 3 bases short and J 0 bases short, with 13 bases between. CDR3 DNA: TGTGCCAGCAGCTCACGTCACAGGGTCTCTGGAAACACCATATATTTT. Translated: CASSSRHRVSGNTIYF.

V and J are TRBV29-1 and TRBJ1-1; D possibly corresponds to TRBD1 (5 bases). V was trimmed by 3 bases and J by 5 bases, leaving 13 bases between them. CDR1 and CDR2 (germline): SQVTM, ANQGSEA. The CDR3 covers 13 residues. CDR3 residues: CSVEGGTWTEAFF. The CDR3 DNA reads as TGCAGCGTTGAGGGGGGAACGTGGACTGAAGCTTTCTTT.

V is TRBV5-6 and J is TRBJ1-1; TRBD1 might be the D (6 bases). Trimming pared 6 bases from V and 0 bases from J, leaving 18 bases between. This CDR3 comprises 16 residues. The V gene's germline CDR1 is SGHDT and CDR2 YYEEEE. For the CDR3, the DNA is TGTGCCAGCACCCTGCTTGGACAGACCTTGAACACTGAAGCTTTCTTT. This sequence encodes CASTLLGQTLNTEAFF.

This chain connects TRBV6-2 or TRBV6-3 to TRBJ1-2, with 7 positions matching TRBD1. The CDR3 is 14 amino acids. The J segment lost 2 bases and the V segment lost 2 bases, leaving 2 bases of the junction unmatched. From germline, CDR1 is MNHEY and CDR2 SVGEGT. The CDR3 here is CASSYGQVNYGYTF. Here the CDR3 DNA reads TGTGCCAGCAGTTACGGACAGGTGAACTATGGCTACACCTTC.

The chain combines TRBV19 with TRBJ2-2; a weak D match, TRBD2 (5 bases). Trimming stripped 2 bases from V and 6 bases from J, with 16 bases between. The CDR3 consists of 16 residues. Germline CDR1 is LNHDA and CDR2 is SQIVND (reference sequence). In nucleotides, the CDR3 is TGTGCCAGTAGTATATTGAGAGAGGGTCCGGCCGGGGAGCTGTTTTTT. This translates into CASSILREGPAGELFF.

The chain uses TRBV6-2 or TRBV6-3 and TRBJ2-4; 8 bases fit TRBD1. Germline trimming cut 6 bases from V and 0 bases from J; bases unmatched to any gene: 4. Germline CDR1 MNHEY, CDR2 SVGEGT. This CDR3 region has 15 residues. CDR3 sequence reads: CASSPTGVAKNIQYF. CDR3 nucleotides: TGTGCCAGCAGCCCGACAGGGGTAGCCAAAAACATTCAGTACTTC.

The rearrangement uses TRBV7-2 and TRBJ2-3; weak D call: TRBD2 (7 bases). The CDR3 has 17 residues. Looked up from germline, CDR1 is SGHTA and CDR2 is FQGNSA. The V and J ends lost 0 bases and 1 base respectively, with 14 bases between them. DNA of the CDR3: TGTGCCAGCAGCTTAGCGCGGGCGGGGGCAGGCACAGATACGCAGTATTTT. It translates to CASSLARAGAGTDTQYF.

For the CDR3, the DNA is TGCGCCAGCGGCCTAGGCGGAACCGGGGAGCTGTTTTTT. It translates to CASGLGGTGELFF. The V call is TRBV23-1, the J call TRBJ2-2; D gene unclear. TRBV23-1 is noted as an ORF with a role that remains uncertain. This CDR3 has 13 residues. V was shortened by 8 bases and J by 5 bases, with 12 bases between the two germline ends.

The V and J genes are TRBV6-5 and TRBJ2-2, with D perhaps matching TRBD2 (5 bases). CDR1 is MNHEY and CDR2 is SVGAGI in the germline V gene. Trimming left V 8 bases short and J 5 bases short, with 18 bases between. There are 15 residues in the CDR3. The DNA of the CDR3 is TGTGCCAGCTTTTCGGCCGTCCGAGGGACCGGGGAGCTGTTTTTT. It translates to CASFSAVRGTGELFF.

The chain links TRBV27 to TRBJ2-1; TRBD2 matches at 7 bases. Germline V gives CDR1 MNHEY, CDR2 SMNVEV (reference sequence). J was trimmed by 4 bases and V by 8 bases; bases with no gene match: 11. The CDR3 length is 15 residues. This chain's CDR3 is CASAAFGGSYNEQFF. The CDR3 DNA reads as TGTGCCAGCGCCGCTTTTGGCGGGAGTTACAATGAGCAGTTCTTC.

The CDR3, as DNA: TGTGCCATCAGTCGGGACAGGGACACCGGGGAGCTGTTTTTT. Its protein is CAISRDRDTGELFF. The rearrangement uses TRBV10-3 and TRBJ2-2, with 9 bases fitting TRBD1. Germline CDR1 and CDR2: ENHRY and SYGVKD. CDR3 length: 14 residues. Germline trimming cut 5 bases from V and 3 bases from J; bases unmatched to any gene: 1.

The chain employs TRBV19 and TRBJ1-5; 8 bases map to TRBD1. This CDR3 has 15 amino acids. The junction had 6 bases not matched to a gene; V was cut back by 4 bases and J by 4 bases. Germline V CDR1 and CDR2: LNHDA, SQIVND (reference sequence). The CDR3 DNA follows: TGTGCCAGTAGTACAACAGGGGGTTTGAATCAGCCCCAGCATTTT. This encodes CASSTTGGLNQPQHF.

CDR3 sequence (DNA): TGTGCCAGCAGTTACCCCGTAAGACTAGCGGCGAACACCGGGGAGCTGTTTTTT. Its translation: CASSYPVRLAANTGELFF. The rearrangement joins TRBV6-2 or TRBV6-3 to TRBJ2-2, with 9 nucleotides matching TRBD2. The germline V gene encodes CDR1 MNHEY and CDR2 SVGEGT. The V and J ends lost 2 bases and 0 bases, in that order; junction bases with no gene match: 7. This CDR3 spans 18 amino acids.

The chain links TRBV5-8 to TRBJ1-3; D remains unclear. The CDR3 is 16 amino acids. Germline lookup yields CDR1 SGHTS and CDR2 YDEGEE. V lost 1 base and J 0 bases, leaving 11 bases between the germline ends. The CDR3 nucleotides are TGTGCCAGCAGCTTGATACTTACGAGCTCTGGAAACACCATATATTTT. Translating it yields CASSLILTSSGNTIYF.

This sequence joins TRBV15 and TRBJ1-2; a weak D match, TRBD1 (5 bases). Germline values: CDR1 LNHNV, CDR2 YYDKDF (reference sequence). The germline V and J ends were trimmed by 1 base and 2 bases, with 8 bases remaining between them. The CDR3 contains 14 residues. As DNA, the CDR3 is TGTGCCACCAGCAGAGCTCAGGGCAACTATGGCTACACCTTC. Encoded protein: CATSRAQGNYGYTF.

This clone showed up just once. The V and J genes are TRBV6-1 and TRBJ1-5; D not certain. The germline CDR1 and CDR2 sequences are MNHNS and SASEGT. The ends were cut back, 10 bases at V and 0 bases at J, with 19 bases in the middle. The CDR3 extends over 16 amino acids. CDR3 amino acids: CATTEGSTYSNQPQHF. In nucleotides, the CDR3 is TGTGCCACCACTGAGGGTAGCACGTATAGCAATCAGCCCCAGCATTTT.

This clone was counted between two and nine times. This chain uses TRBV5-4 with TRBJ2-1; TRBD2 aligns across 8 bases. Germline trimming cut 4 bases from V and 1 base from J; bases unmatched to any gene: 4. The CDR3 sequence is 15 residues long. The germline gives CDR1 SGHNT, CDR2 YYREEE (reference sequence). CDR3 DNA sequence: TGTGCCAGCAGCGGAGCGGGGGTGTCCTACAATGAGCAGTTCTTC. As protein: CASSGAGVSYNEQFF.

This clone was found once. The CDR3 nucleotides read TGTGCCAGCAGTCAGGGGTGGGGAGACGCAAACATTCAGTACTTC. The encoded protein is CASSQGWGDANIQYF. J is TRBJ2-4 and V is TRBV6-5; TRBD1 is a possible D gene (6 bases). The CDR3 totals 15 residues. The germline gives CDR1 MNHEY, CDR2 SVGAGI. V shed 5 bases and J shed 6 bases, with 17 bases lying between them.

The chain links TRBV5-8 to TRBJ1-5; possible D gene TRBD1, 6 bases. The V gene's germline CDR1 is SGHTS and CDR2 YDEGEE. V dropped 2 bases and J dropped 15 bases, with 12 bases sitting between them. This CDR3 comprises 11 residues. As DNA, the CDR3 is TGTGCCAGCAGCTTACAGGGCAGTGTGCATTTT. It specifies CASSLQGSVHF.

The chain employs TRBV4-1 and TRBJ1-3; D is perhaps TRBD1 (5 bases). This CDR3 has 17 amino acids. CDR1 is MGHRA, CDR2 YSYEKL, per germline. The ends were cut back, 0 bases at V and 4 bases at J, with 16 bases in the middle. CDR3 protein: CASSQEISEGVGNTIYF. CDR3 bases: TGCGCCAGCAGCCAAGAAATCTCCGAAGGGGTCGGAAACACCATATATTTT.

The CDR3 protein is CASSQESPRGRDGYTF. The CDR3 DNA reads TGCGCCAGCAGCCAAGAATCGCCCAGGGGGCGTGATGGCTACACCTTC. The chain couples TRBV4-1 to TRBJ1-2, with TRBD1 identical over 8 bases. CDR3 length: 16 residues. CDR1 is MGHRA and CDR2 is YSYEKL in the germline V gene. V trimming: 0 bases; J trimming: 6 bases; junction bases outside the gene matches: 9.

The count of this clone is one. The sample contains more than one DNA sequence encoding this CDR3. The chain carries TRBV7-2 and TRBJ1-1, with 7 bases lining up with TRBD1. Germline V gives CDR1 SGHTA, CDR2 FQGNSA. V was pared by 1 base and J by 2 bases, with 1 base of the junction left unmatched. This CDR3 contains 14 residues. The chain's CDR3 is CASSLGQGNTEAFF. DNA for the CDR3: TGTGCCAGCAGCTTAGGACAGGGCAACACTGAAGCTTTCTTT.

This rearrangement joins TRBV6-1 to TRBJ2-3, with D unclear. Trimming removed 0 bases from V and 3 bases from J, with 16 bases in between. This CDR3 is 17 amino acids long. From germline, CDR1 is MNHNS and CDR2 SASEGT. This CDR3 reads CASSEALAPSRTDTQYF. The CDR3 DNA follows: TGTGCCAGCAGTGAAGCCCTGGCCCCTAGTCGAACAGATACGCAGTATTTT.